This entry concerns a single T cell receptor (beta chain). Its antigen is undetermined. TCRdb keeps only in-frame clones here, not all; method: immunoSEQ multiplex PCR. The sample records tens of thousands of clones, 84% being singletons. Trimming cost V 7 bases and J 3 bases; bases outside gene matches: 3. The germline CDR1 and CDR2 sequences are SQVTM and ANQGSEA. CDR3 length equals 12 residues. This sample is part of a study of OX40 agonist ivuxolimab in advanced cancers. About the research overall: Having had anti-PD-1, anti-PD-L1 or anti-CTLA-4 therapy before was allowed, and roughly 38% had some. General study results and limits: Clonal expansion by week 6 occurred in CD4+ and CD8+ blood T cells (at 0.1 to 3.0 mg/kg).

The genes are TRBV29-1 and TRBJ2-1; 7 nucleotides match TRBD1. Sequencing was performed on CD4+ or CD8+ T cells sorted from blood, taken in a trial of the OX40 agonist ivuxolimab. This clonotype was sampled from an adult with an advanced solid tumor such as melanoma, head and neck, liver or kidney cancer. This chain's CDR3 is CSETGDYNEQFF. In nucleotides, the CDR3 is TGCAGCGAAACAGGGGACTACAATGAGCAGTTCTTC.